These T cell receptor beta chains were read from a single sample in a study of blood T cells in healthy people across ages. TCRdb recomputed calls from the 5' RACE reads with MiXCR, one row per CDR3 protein. The sample lists more than 500,000 distinct CDR3 sequences, about a quarter occurring once. These sequences were also reported in another study, on T cells of mothers and their children.

Sequencing input: blood. Receptor source: a boy aged 2 to 10 in good health. Each CDR3 is given with its conserved first and last residue. The D gene is left open where the match is weak. Expanded clones get a size class; other rows say once, few or many, or leave the size out.

cdr3_aa cdr3_nt j_call d_call cdr3_length clone_size v_call
CASSQTGLSNQPQHF TGCGCCAGCAGCCAGACAGGGTTGAGCAATCAGCCCCAGCATTTT TRBJ1-5 TRBD1 15 - TRBV4-1
CASTRTEGTGELFF TGTGCCAGCACCCGGACAGAAGGGACCGGGGAGCTGTTTTTT TRBJ2-2 - 14 few TRBV3-1
CASSETDRETQYF TGTGCCAGCAGTGAAACGGACCGAGAGACCCAGTACTTC TRBJ2-5 - 13 many TRBV6-4
CASSLTTFHYNEQFF TGTGCCAGCAGCTTAACCACCTTCCACTACAATGAGCAGTTCTTC TRBJ2-1 - 15 - TRBV7-2
CASSSYTSEQYF TGTGCCAGCAGCAGTTATACGTCCGAGCAGTACTTC TRBJ2-7 - 12 - TRBV3-1
CAVLAGESYEQYF TGTGCCGTCCTAGCGGGGGAGAGCTACGAGCAGTACTTC TRBJ2-7 TRBD2 13 few TRBV10-3
CSANADSSKETQYF TGCAGTGCTAACGCGGACTCCTCCAAGGAGACCCAGTACTTC TRBJ2-5 - 14 - TRBV20-1
CASSGGTGTYEQYF TGTGCCAGCAGTGGGGGGACGGGTACCTACGAGCAGTACTTC TRBJ2-7 - 14 few TRBV2
CASSQDLSLVRTDTQYF TGTGCCAGCAGCCAGGATCTGTCCCTAGTTCGCACAGATACGCAGTATTTT TRBJ2-3 - 17 - TRBV4-2
CRKQIRLAVCLLAKNIQYF TGCAGGAAGCAAATTCGCCTAGCGGTTTGTCTCTTAGCCAAAAACATTCAGTACTTC TRBJ2-4 TRBD2 19 - TRBV20-1
CASRQGTHQPQHF TGTGCCAGCCGTCAGGGCACACATCAGCCCCAGCATTTT TRBJ1-5 - 13 - TRBV6-6
CASSYLVAGNSGETQYF TGTGCCAGCAGTTACCTGGTGGCAGGGAACAGTGGAGAGACCCAGTACTTC TRBJ2-5 - 17 - TRBV12-3/TRBV12-4
CAIRDTSYEQYF TGTGCCATCAGGGACACTAGTTACGAGCAGTACTTC TRBJ2-7 - 12 few TRBV10-3
CASSPRGSGENEQFF TGTGCCAGCAGCCCGCGGGGTAGCGGGGAGAATGAGCAGTTCTTC TRBJ2-1 TRBD2 15 few TRBV5-5
CASSYTGTGNTEAFF TGTGCCAGCAGTTATACCGGGACAGGGAACACTGAAGCTTTCTTT TRBJ1-1 TRBD1 15 - TRBV6-6
CASSEQLGSMNTEAFF TGCGCCAGCAGCGAACAACTAGGGTCTATGAACACTGAAGCTTTCTTT TRBJ1-1 - 16 few TRBV5-1
CASSWGTGVRYGYTF TGTGCCAGCAGCTGGGGGACAGGGGTGCGGTATGGCTACACCTTC TRBJ1-2 TRBD1 15 - TRBV7-9
CASGLRTTGPNYGYTF TGTGCCAGCGGACTCAGAACGACAGGCCCTAACTATGGCTACACCTTC TRBJ1-2 - 16 few TRBV12-3/TRBV12-4
CASSPTDGVEQFF TGTGCCTCCTCGCCCACAGATGGGGTTGAGCAGTTCTTC TRBJ2-1 - 13 - TRBV10-3
CAWSWGGFYEQYF TGTGCCTGGAGTTGGGGCGGATTCTACGAGCAGTACTTC TRBJ2-7 - 13 few TRBV30
CASSYSLGQLRAETQYF TGTGCCAGCAGTTACTCCCTGGGACAGCTAAGGGCGGAGACCCAGTACTTC TRBJ2-5 TRBD1 17 - TRBV6-5
CASRSGQGGLYEQYF TGTGCCAGCAGGTCGGGACAGGGGGGATTATACGAGCAGTACTTC TRBJ2-7 TRBD1 15 - TRBV27
CASSLWGDTEAFF TGTGCCAGCAGCTTATGGGGGGACACTGAAGCTTTCTTT TRBJ1-1 - 13 - TRBV7-9
CASSMDGWRGTEAFF TGTGCCAGTAGTATGGATGGGTGGCGGGGCACTGAAGCTTTCTTT TRBJ1-1 - 15 few TRBV19
CASRVRQGSNYGYTF TGTGCCAGCAGGGTTCGACAGGGCAGTAACTATGGCTACACCTTC TRBJ1-2 TRBD1 15 many TRBV27
CASSSTNSEKLFF TGTGCCAGCAGCTCGACGAATAGTGAAAAACTGTTTTTT TRBJ1-4 - 13 - TRBV7-9
CASSHFQVEKLFF TGTGCCAGCAGCCATTTCCAGGTCGAAAAACTGTTTTTT TRBJ1-4 - 13 many TRBV3-1
CASSPPFDRGYGYTF TGTGCCAGCTCACCGCCCTTCGACAGGGGATATGGCTACACCTTC TRBJ1-2 TRBD1 15 - TRBV18
CASSLDGNYGYAF TGTGCCAGCAGCCTTGACGGGAACTATGGCTACGCCTTC TRBJ1-2 - 13 few TRBV28
CASSYGAGADTRELFF TGTGCCAGCAGTTATGGAGCGGGGGCGGACACCAGGGAGCTGTTTTTT TRBJ2-2 TRBD2 16 few TRBV6-5
CASSQIRQGGHYGYTF TGTGCCAGCAGTCAAATTCGACAGGGAGGGCACTATGGCTACACCTTC TRBJ1-2 TRBD1 16 - TRBV6-5
CAISDTAAETQYF TGTGCCATCAGTGACACGGCAGCCGAGACCCAGTACTTC TRBJ2-5 - 13 few TRBV10-3
CASSEDSNYGYTF TGCGCCAGCAGTGAGGACAGTAACTATGGCTACACCTTC TRBJ1-2 - 13 few TRBV10-2
CASSTDSQQYF TGTGCCAGCAGCACCGACTCACAGCAGTACTTC TRBJ2-7 - 11 - TRBV7-2
CSARPGSSSYNEQFF TGCAGTGCTAGACCAGGGTCGAGCTCCTACAATGAGCAGTTCTTC TRBJ2-1 - 15 - TRBV20-1
CASSYSPTSGVYNEQFF TGTGCCAGCAGTTACTCCCCGACTAGCGGGGTCTACAATGAGCAGTTCTTC TRBJ2-1 TRBD2 17 many TRBV6-2/TRBV6-3
CGASHHQGGTETQYF TGCGGTGCTAGCCACCACCAAGGGGGTACGGAGACCCAGTACTTC TRBJ2-5 - 15 - TRBV20-1
CASSYPGGRGNEQFF TGTGCCAGCAGTTACCCGGGGGGTAGGGGGAATGAGCAGTTCTTC TRBJ2-1 - 15 few TRBV12-3/TRBV12-4
CSVEGLAGGRETQYF TGCAGCGTCGAGGGACTAGCGGGAGGAAGAGAGACCCAGTACTTC TRBJ2-5 TRBD2 15 few TRBV29-1
CASSPRRVRTSGGSSYEQYF TGTGCCAGCAGCCCTCGAAGGGTCAGGACTAGCGGAGGGAGCTCCTACGAGCAGTACTTC TRBJ2-7 TRBD2 20 - TRBV6-1
CASSQEIPSTGNEQFF TGTGCCAGCAGCCAAGAGATTCCCTCGACGGGAAATGAGCAGTTCTTC TRBJ2-1 - 16 - TRBV14
CASQLPLYEQYF TGTGCCAGCCAATTGCCCCTTTACGAGCAGTACTTC TRBJ2-7 - 12 few TRBV7-2
CASSQVRLGRWNEKLFF TGCGCCAGCAGCCAAGTACGTCTGGGACGGTGGAATGAAAAACTGTTTTTT TRBJ1-4 - 17 - TRBV4-1
CASSLQGGAGYGYTF TGTGCCAGCAGCTTACAAGGGGGCGCCGGGTATGGCTACACCTTC TRBJ1-2 TRBD1 15 - TRBV13
CASNLLPSGSYEQYF TGTGCCAGCAACTTACTACCTAGCGGGAGCTACGAGCAGTACTTC TRBJ2-7 TRBD2 15 - TRBV7-2
CAWSTTLRGASGNTIYF TGTGCCTGGAGTACAACCTTGAGGGGGGCCAGCGGAAACACCATATATTTT TRBJ1-3 - 17 - TRBV30
CASKQGIGEQYF TGTGCCAGTAAACAGGGTATCGGCGAGCAGTACTTC TRBJ2-7 - 12 - TRBV12-3/TRBV12-4
CSARMGGGADTQYF TGCAGTGCTAGAATGGGCGGGGGGGCAGATACGCAGTATTTT TRBJ2-3 TRBD2 14 few TRBV20-1
CASNPGARSGELFF TGTGCCAGCAACCCAGGGGCTCGGTCCGGGGAGCTGTTTTTT TRBJ2-2 - 14 - TRBV11-2